This passage covers 30 T cell receptor beta chains from one sample sequenced in a study of identifying expanded T cells in peripheral blood. Here immunoSEQ multiplex PCR was the method, and the copy in TCRdb shows in-frame clones only, minus some. The profile shows about 97,000 clones, 87% of them singletons. Input material: blood. These receptors all come from a person aged 18 to 70 in good health.

The V and J genes are TRBV7-8 and TRBJ1-5; 9 bases fit TRBD1. The CDR3 is made up of 15 amino acids. Trimming removed 3 bases from V and 3 bases from J; junction bases left unmatched: 3. Germline CDR1 is SGHVS and CDR2 is FQNEAQ. The CDR3 nucleotides are TGTGCCAGCAGCTTGACAGGGGGAAACAATCAGCCCCAGCATTTT. Amino acids: CASSLTGGNNQPQHF.

V usage is TRBV10-3 and J usage is TRBJ2-5, with D unclear. In germline, CDR1 is ENHRY, CDR2 SYGVKD. Trimming shortened V by 3 bases and J by 1 base, and 0 bases separated the two germline ends. The CDR3 consists of 11 residues. The CDR3 coding sequence is TGTGCCATCAGTGACCAAGAGACCCAGTACTTC. This sequence encodes CAISDQETQYF.

The V call is TRBV5-1, the J call TRBJ2-7; D not resolved. The CDR3 covers 14 residues. Germline V gene sequence: CDR1 SGHRS, CDR2 YFSETQ. V lost 4 bases, J lost 0 bases, and 11 bases lay in between. The CDR3 DNA reads TGCGCCAGCAGCCAATTGGGCGGCTCCTACGAGCAGTACTTC. It yields the protein CASSQLGGSYEQYF.

This clone was counted once. V usage is TRBV18 and J usage is TRBJ2-7; TRBD1 aligns across 8 bases. V gave up 4 bases and J gave up 4 bases; unmatched junction bases: 9. Germline CDR1 and CDR2: KGHSH and LQKENI. The CDR3 consists of 15 residues. CDR3 sequence (DNA): TGTGCCAGCTCACGGTACGGGACAGGTAATTACGAGCAGTACTTC. It encodes CASSRYGTGNYEQYF.

The CDR3 protein is CASSHLTGGLGEQYF. CDR3 nucleotide sequence: TGTGCCAGCAGCCATCTCACAGGGGGCTTGGGCGAGCAGTACTTC. The chain has TRBV11-2 and TRBJ2-7; 9 nucleotides agree with TRBD1. The CDR3 consists of 15 residues. After removal of 5 bases from V and 6 bases from J, the junction contained 11 bases not matched to a gene. Germline loops: CDR1 SGHAT, CDR2 FQNNGV.

This clone is a singleton in its sample. V gene TRBV30 combines with J gene TRBJ2-7; no reliable D call. V gave up 3 bases and J gave up 0 bases, with 12 bases separating them. Germline lookup yields CDR1 GTSNPN and CDR2 SVGIG (reference sequence). CDR3 length equals 14 residues. DNA of the CDR3: TGTGCCTGGAGAGGGCAGGCCCTCTCCTACGAGCAGTACTTC. Translation gives CAWRGQALSYEQYF.

This sequence joins TRBV28 and TRBJ2-5; D could derive from TRBD1 or TRBD2 (5 bases each). CDR1 and CDR2 from the germline V gene are MDHEN and SYDVKM. The CDR3 is made up of 14 amino acids. V lost 5 bases, J lost 4 bases, and 14 bases lay in between. The CDR3 is CASSPSGPLETQYF. The CDR3 DNA reads as TGTGCCAGCAGTCCGTCGGGGCCTCTAGAGACCCAGTACTTC.

The rearrangement uses TRBV19 and TRBJ2-7; D gene ambiguous. Trimming shortened V by 4 bases and J by 3 bases, and 7 bases separated the two germline ends. The CDR3 is 12 amino acids. CDR1 is LNHDA, CDR2 SQIVND, per germline (reference sequence). For the CDR3, the DNA is TGTGCCAGTAGTAACAGAAACTACGAGCAGTACTTC. Encoded protein: CASSNRNYEQYF.

The chain couples TRBV5-4 to TRBJ1-1, with 8 positions matching TRBD1. Looked up from germline, CDR1 is SGHNT and CDR2 is YYREEE (reference sequence). The CDR3 has 16 residues. V shed 4 bases, J shed 0 bases, and the junction held 8 bases outside the gene matches. The CDR3 sequence is CASSLGQGRMNTEAFF. The CDR3, as DNA: TGTGCCAGCAGCCTTGGACAGGGACGCATGAACACTGAAGCTTTCTTT.

The chain recombines TRBV5-1 with TRBJ1-5; D unresolved. V lost 0 bases and J 0 bases, leaving 7 bases between the germline ends. CDR1 is SGHRS and CDR2 is YFSETQ in the germline V gene. The CDR3 runs 15 residues. The CDR3 DNA sequence: TGCGCCAGCAGCTTGGGGGCCTCTAGCAATCAGCCCCAGCATTTT. This sequence encodes CASSLGASSNQPQHF.

J is TRBJ2-5 and V is TRBV28, with D tentatively TRBD1 (6 bases). This CDR3 is 14 amino acids long. The germline V gene has CDR1 MDHEN and CDR2 SYDVKM. Trimming pared 5 bases from V and 2 bases from J, leaving 12 bases between. CDR3 region: CASSPQGPQETQYF. The CDR3 region has the DNA TGTGCCAGCAGTCCTCAGGGGCCGCAAGAGACCCAGTACTTC.

The chain couples TRBV11-2 to TRBJ2-7, with TRBD2 as a possible D gene (8 bases). CDR3 length: 16 amino acids. The V end lost 1 base, the J end lost 2 bases, and 15 bases lay between the germline ends. The germline V gene encodes CDR1 SGHAT and CDR2 FQNNGV. CDR3 in DNA: TGTGCCAGCAGCTTAGGCGGGGGGACAGTCACCTACGAGCAGTACTTC. It is translated as CASSLGGGTVTYEQYF.

With regard to this clone: Additional DNA sequences in this sample encode the identical CDR3. V usage is TRBV11-3 and J usage is TRBJ2-2; 8 nucleotides line up with TRBD1. This CDR3 contains 14 residues. V shed 5 bases, J shed 7 bases, and the junction held 6 bases outside the gene matches. Germline V gene lookup returns CDR1 SGHNT and CDR2 YENEEA. The CDR3 protein is CASSRGQGSGELFF. The CDR3 bases are TGTGCCAGCAGCCGCGGACAGGGCAGCGGGGAGCTGTTTTTT.

The rearrangement uses TRBV18 and TRBJ1-1; TRBD1 matches at 9 bases. Germline V gene data show CDR1 as KGHSH and CDR2 as LQKENI. The CDR3 runs to 16 residues. With V trimmed by 6 bases and J by 6 bases, 14 bases remained unmatched. CDR3 coding DNA: TGTGCCAGCTCCGTGTACACGAGACAGGGGGGTCCTGAAGCTTTCTTT. Translated, it gives CASSVYTRQGGPEAFF.

This clone was found a few times. This rearrangement joins TRBV7-2 to TRBJ1-5, with TRBD1 identical over 7 bases. The germline V gene encodes CDR1 SGHTA and CDR2 FQGNSA. CDR3 length equals 17 residues. V lost 3 bases to trimming and J lost 0 bases; unmatched junction nucleotides: 8. CDR3 in DNA: TGTGCCAGCAGCTTGGTTGGGGACAGACGTAGCAATCAGCCCCAGCATTTT. Protein sequence: CASSLVGDRRSNQPQHF.

V gene TRBV4-2 combines with J gene TRBJ2-5, with 9 nucleotides matching TRBD2. Germline V gene lookup returns CDR1 LGHNA and CDR2 YNFKEQ. Losses at the gene ends were 1 base for V and 1 base for J; bases not matched to a gene: 1. The CDR3 covers 15 residues. The CDR3 nucleotides are TGTGCCAGCAGCCAAGGCGGGGGGGCCCAAGAGACCCAGTACTTC. It codes for CASSQGGGAQETQYF.

The chain combines TRBV27 with TRBJ2-6, with D unresolved. The CDR3 is 14 amino acids. V was trimmed by 3 bases and J by 2 bases, leaving 5 bases between them. Germline V gene lookup returns CDR1 MNHEY and CDR2 SMNVEV (reference sequence). The CDR3 bases are TGTGCCAGCAGTTTTTTCGCTGGGGCCAACGTCCTGACTTTC. As protein: CASSFFAGANVLTF.

The chain carries TRBV7-6 and TRBJ2-3; tentative D call: TRBD2 (6 bases). V was trimmed by 2 bases and J by 0 bases, leaving 18 bases between them. Germline V gene lookup returns CDR1 SGHVS and CDR2 FNYEAQ. The CDR3 runs to 18 residues. CDR3 residues: CASSLKWSGGASTDTQYF. Written as DNA, the CDR3 is TGTGCCAGCAGCTTAAAGTGGTCGGGCGGGGCGAGCACAGATACGCAGTATTTT.

The genes are TRBV7-9 and TRBJ2-7; D not certain. V was shortened by 5 bases and J by 1 base, with 9 bases between the two germline ends. The CDR3 runs to 13 residues. Germline loops: CDR1 SEHNR, CDR2 FQNEAQ (reference sequence). CDR3 residues: CASSPRISYEQYF. The CDR3 nucleotides read TGTGCCAGCAGCCCCCGTATATCCTACGAGCAGTACTTC.

Notes on this clone: Distinct nucleotide sequences in the sample also encode this CDR3. The chain combines TRBV18 with TRBJ1-1; D is ambiguous. Trimming stripped 3 bases from V and 1 base from J, with 6 bases between. Germline V gene data show CDR1 as KGHSH and CDR2 as LQKENI. The CDR3 is made up of 13 amino acids. CDR3: CASSPGENTEAFF. CDR3 nucleotides: TGTGCCAGCTCACCGGGTGAGAACACTGAAGCTTTCTTT. Combining the CDR3 with reference TRBV18 and TRBJ1-1 gives the whole variable domain NAGVMQNPRHLVRRRGQEARLRCSPMKGHSHVYWYRQLPEEGLKFMVYLQKENIIDESGMPKERFSAEFPKEGPSILRIQQVVRGDSAAYFCASSPGENTEAFFGQGTRLTVV.

The rearrangement links TRBV15 to TRBJ1-2; 8 nucleotides line up with TRBD1. Germline CDR1 and CDR2: LNHNV and YYDKDF (reference sequence). The junction had 10 bases not matched to a gene; V was cut back by 3 bases and J by 4 bases. The CDR3 covers 16 residues. CDR3 region: CATSSSPGQARYGYTF. As DNA, the CDR3 is TGTGCCACCAGCAGCAGTCCGGGACAGGCTCGCTATGGCTACACCTTC.

The V call is TRBV7-9, the J call TRBJ2-7; the D is unclear. CDR1 and CDR2 from the germline V gene are SEHNR and FQNEAQ (reference sequence). Trimming left V 0 bases short and J 5 bases short, with 17 bases between. This CDR3 comprises 16 residues. The CDR3 DNA follows: TGTGCCAGCAGCTTAGCGGTGGGTTACCTTGGACACGAGCAGTACTTC. It encodes CASSLAVGYLGHEQYF.

The V gene is TRBV19, the J gene TRBJ2-2, with D hard to call. V was pared by 3 bases and J by 6 bases, with 5 bases between. CDR3 length equals 12 residues. Germline CDR1 is LNHDA and CDR2 is SQIVND (reference sequence). The CDR3 nucleotides are TGTGCCAGTAGTATTCGGGCCGGGGAGCTGTTTTTT. It yields the protein CASSIRAGELFF. Full variable domain (remainder filled in from reference TRBV19 and TRBJ2-2): DGGITQSPKYLFRKEGQNVTLSCEQNLNHDAMYWYRQDPGQGLRLIYYSQIVNDFQKGDIAEGYSVSREKKESFPLTVTSAQKNPTAFYLCASSIRAGELFFGEGSRLTVL.

The V gene is TRBV6-5, the J gene TRBJ2-3, with TRBD2 identical over 7 bases. The V segment lost 3 bases and the J segment 0 bases; nucleotides outside the gene matches: 3. CDR1 and CDR2 (germline): MNHEY, SVGAGI. The CDR3 contains 15 residues. CDR3 bases: TGTGCCAGCAGTTATACAGCGGGGAGCACAGATACGCAGTATTTT. This encodes CASSYTAGSTDTQYF.

The chain joins TRBV5-6 to TRBJ2-7, with no clear D. Trimming stripped 1 base from V and 3 bases from J, with 14 bases between. Per the germline V gene, CDR1 is SGHDT and CDR2 is YYEEEE. The CDR3 has 15 residues. The CDR3 loop is CASSLFGNLRYEQYF. The DNA for the CDR3 is TGTGCCAGCAGCTTGTTTGGAAACTTACGCTACGAGCAGTACTTC. Filled out from reference TRBV5-6 and TRBJ2-7, the complete variable domain reads DAGVTQSPTHLIKTRGQQVTLRCSPKSGHDTVSWYQQALGQGPQFIFQYYEEEERQRGNFPDRFSGHQFPNYSSELNVNALLLGDSALYLCASSLFGNLRYEQYFGPGTRLTVT.

The gene calls are TRBV7-2 and TRBJ1-6, with 9 bases aligning to TRBD1. The length of the CDR3 is 15 residues. The J segment lost 6 bases and the V segment lost 5 bases, leaving 5 bases of the junction unmatched. Germline lookup yields CDR1 SGHTA and CDR2 FQGNSA. CDR3 DNA sequence: TGTGCCAGCAGCGCGGGACAGGGCGGTAATTCACCCCTCCACTTT. Its protein is CASSAGQGGNSPLHF.

In its sample, this clone was seen once. The rearrangement uses TRBV18 and TRBJ1-5, with a possible D match to TRBD1 (6 bases). V lost 5 bases to trimming and J lost 3 bases, with 17 bases between them. Germline V gene sequence: CDR1 KGHSH, CDR2 LQKENI. This CDR3 region has 16 residues. CDR3 amino acids: CASSNPTQGDNQPQHF. Written as DNA, the CDR3 is TGTGCCAGCTCAAACCCGACACAGGGAGACAATCAGCCCCAGCATTTT.

The chain has TRBV5-6 and TRBJ1-2; 10 bases agree with TRBD1. The CDR3 has 12 amino acids. Looked up from germline, CDR1 is SGHDT and CDR2 is YYEEEE. The V segment lost 3 bases and the J segment 11 bases; nucleotides outside the gene matches: 4. In nucleotides, the CDR3 is TGTGCCAGCAGCTCGGGACAGGGGAGTTACACCTTC. Protein sequence: CASSSGQGSYTF.

In this sample, this clone turned up a few times. This chain links TRBV5-1 with TRBJ1-2; possibly TRBD1 for D (5 bases). Germline CDR1 is SGHRS and CDR2 is YFSETQ. The V end lost 1 base, the J end lost 8 bases, and 21 bases lay between the germline ends. This CDR3 has 16 residues. The CDR3 is CASSLSGGGILTGYTF. Written as DNA, the CDR3 is TGCGCCAGCAGCTTGTCCGGCGGGGGGATTCTTACGGGCTACACCTTC.

The gene calls are TRBV11-2 and TRBJ1-2, with a weak D call TRBD1 (5 bases). This CDR3 is 15 amino acids long. Germline V gene sequence: CDR1 SGHAT, CDR2 FQNNGV. The V gene lost 0 bases and the J gene lost 2 bases, with 10 bases spanning the gap. The CDR3 sequence: CASSLEWGRNYGYTF. Written as DNA, the CDR3 is TGTGCCAGCAGCTTAGAGTGGGGGAGGAACTATGGCTACACCTTC.